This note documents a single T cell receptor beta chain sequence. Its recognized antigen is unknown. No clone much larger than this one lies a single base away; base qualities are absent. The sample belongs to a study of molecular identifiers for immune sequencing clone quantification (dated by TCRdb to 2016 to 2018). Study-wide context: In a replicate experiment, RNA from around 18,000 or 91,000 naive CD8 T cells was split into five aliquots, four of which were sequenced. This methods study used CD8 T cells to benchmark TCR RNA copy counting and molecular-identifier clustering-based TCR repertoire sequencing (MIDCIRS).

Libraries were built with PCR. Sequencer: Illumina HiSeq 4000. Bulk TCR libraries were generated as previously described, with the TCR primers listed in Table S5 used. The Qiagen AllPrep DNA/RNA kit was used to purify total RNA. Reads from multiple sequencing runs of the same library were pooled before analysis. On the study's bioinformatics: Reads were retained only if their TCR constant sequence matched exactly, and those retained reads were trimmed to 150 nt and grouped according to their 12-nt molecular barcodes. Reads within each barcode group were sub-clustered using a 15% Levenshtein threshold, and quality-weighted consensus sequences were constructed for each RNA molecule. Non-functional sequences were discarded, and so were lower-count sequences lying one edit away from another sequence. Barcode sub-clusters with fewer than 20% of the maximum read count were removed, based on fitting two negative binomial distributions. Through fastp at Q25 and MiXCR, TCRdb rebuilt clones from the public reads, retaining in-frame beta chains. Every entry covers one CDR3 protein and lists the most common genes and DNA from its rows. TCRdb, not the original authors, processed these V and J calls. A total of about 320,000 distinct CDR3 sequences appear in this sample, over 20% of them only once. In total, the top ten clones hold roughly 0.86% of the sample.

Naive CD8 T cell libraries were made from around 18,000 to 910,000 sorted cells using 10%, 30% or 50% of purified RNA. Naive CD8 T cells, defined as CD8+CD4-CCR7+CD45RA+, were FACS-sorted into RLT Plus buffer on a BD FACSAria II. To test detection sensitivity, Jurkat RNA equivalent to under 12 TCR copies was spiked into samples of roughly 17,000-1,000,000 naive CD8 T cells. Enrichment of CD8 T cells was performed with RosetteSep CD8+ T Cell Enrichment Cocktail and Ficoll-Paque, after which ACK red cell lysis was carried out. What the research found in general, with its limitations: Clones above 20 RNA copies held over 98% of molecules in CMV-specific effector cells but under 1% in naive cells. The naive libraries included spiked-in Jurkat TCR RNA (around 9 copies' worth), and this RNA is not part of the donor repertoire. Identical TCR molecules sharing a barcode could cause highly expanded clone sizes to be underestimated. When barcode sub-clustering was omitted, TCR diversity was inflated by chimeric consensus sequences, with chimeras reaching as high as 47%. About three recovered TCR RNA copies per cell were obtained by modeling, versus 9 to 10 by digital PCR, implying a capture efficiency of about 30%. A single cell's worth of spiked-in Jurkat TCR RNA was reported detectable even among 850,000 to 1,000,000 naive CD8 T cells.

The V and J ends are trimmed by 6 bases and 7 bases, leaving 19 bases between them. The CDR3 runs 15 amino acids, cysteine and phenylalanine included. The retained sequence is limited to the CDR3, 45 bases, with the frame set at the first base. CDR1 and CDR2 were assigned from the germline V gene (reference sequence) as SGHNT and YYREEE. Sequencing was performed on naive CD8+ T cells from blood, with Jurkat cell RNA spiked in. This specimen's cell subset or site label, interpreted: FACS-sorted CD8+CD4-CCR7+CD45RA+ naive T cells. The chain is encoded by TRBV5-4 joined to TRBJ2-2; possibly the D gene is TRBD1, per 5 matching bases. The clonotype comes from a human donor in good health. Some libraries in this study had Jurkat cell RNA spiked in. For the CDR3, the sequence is CASNRQGGVGGELFF. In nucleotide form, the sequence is TGTGCCAGCAATCGGCAGGGTGGAGTAGGCGGGGAGCTGTTTTTT.